The sequence of this T cell receptor beta chain was determined in a study of preoperative IRX-2 immunotherapy in early breast cancer. CDR1 SGHNT and CDR2 YENEEA come from the germline V gene. CDR3 length: 16 residues. With 5 bases clipped from V and 0 bases from J, the junction kept 4 bases outside the gene matches. Assay used: immunoSEQ multiplex PCR; TCRdb lists only in-frame clones, some missing. This table has over 2,000 clones, about 81% appearing once. Treatment given: preoperative locoregional IRX-2 cytokine immunotherapy. Samples came from a phase Ib trial of preoperative locoregional IRX-2 cytokine immunotherapy.

The TCR sequence derives from a human donor with breast cancer. The chain carries TRBV11-3 and TRBJ2-3; 11 bases are shared with TRBD2. The specimen was tumor tissue, collected before IRX-2 immunotherapy. The CDR3 DNA reads as TGTGCCAGCAGCCTTGGGACTAGCGGAAGCACAGATACGCAGTATTTT. Translation: CASSLGTSGSTDTQYF. Full variable domain (rest looked up from reference TRBV11-3 and TRBJ2-3): EAGVVQSPRYKIIEKKQPVAFWCNPISGHNTLYWYLQNLGQGPELLIRYENEEAVDDSQLPKDRFSAERLKGVDSTLKIQPAELGDSAVYLCASSLGTSGSTDTQYFGPGTRLTVL.